Listed below are T cell receptor beta chains from one sample, sequenced in a study of T cell repertoires in cytomegalovirus infection. TCRdb reanalysed the reads using MiXCR and keeps one entry per CDR3 protein. The sample consists of 230,000 or so distinct CDR3 sequences, 15% to 20% of them appearing once. The sequencing input was CD8+ T cells from PBMCs. These receptor sequences come from a human donor in good health (CMV status not recorded). Some clones in this sample may be carry-over from other donors' samples. Each CDR3 is given with its conserved first and last residue. Each record gives: clone size, J gene, V gene, D gene, CDR3 DNA, CDR3 protein. D genes are given only for firm matches. Clone size appears in some rows only: once, few, many, or a class for an expanded clone.

clone size: few
J gene: TRBJ1-6
V gene: TRBV4-1
D gene: TRBD1
CDR3 DNA: TGCGCCAGCAGCCACGGACAGGGGGAAAGGGCCCTCCACTTT
CDR3 protein: CASSHGQGERALHF

clone size: few
J gene: TRBJ2-1
V gene: TRBV19
D gene: -
CDR3 DNA: TGTGCCAGTAGTATAGTCGGGATTTCCTACAATGAGCAGTTCTTC
CDR3 protein: CASSIVGISYNEQFF

clone size: -
J gene: TRBJ2-1
V gene: TRBV7-9
D gene: TRBD1
CDR3 DNA: TGTGCCAGCAGCCCGGCAGGGGGCTGGGACAATGAGCAGTTCTTC
CDR3 protein: CASSPAGGWDNEQFF

clone size: few
J gene: TRBJ1-1
V gene: TRBV29-1
D gene: TRBD1
CDR3 DNA: TGCAGCGTTGTCCCGGGACAGGGTTTCCCTGAAGCTTTCTTT
CDR3 protein: CSVVPGQGFPEAFF

clone size: -
J gene: TRBJ2-1
V gene: TRBV11-1
D gene: -
CDR3 DNA: TGTGCCAGCAGCTTAGGACAGCCCAGCTCCTACAATGAGCAGTTCTTC
CDR3 protein: CASSLGQPSSYNEQFF

clone size: -
J gene: TRBJ2-6
V gene: TRBV2
D gene: -
CDR3 DNA: TGTGCCAGCAGTGGGGACCAGGGGAGCTCTGGGGCCAACGTCCTGACTTTC
CDR3 protein: CASSGDQGSSGANVLTF

clone size: -
J gene: TRBJ2-7
V gene: TRBV4-1
D gene: -
CDR3 DNA: TGCGCCAGCAGCCAAGTCTCAGGGAGCTACGAGCAGTACTTC
CDR3 protein: CASSQVSGSYEQYF

clone size: -
J gene: TRBJ2-5
V gene: TRBV6-5
D gene: -
CDR3 DNA: TGTGCCAGCAGTTACTCCCAAGAGACCCAGTACTTC
CDR3 protein: CASSYSQETQYF

clone size: -
J gene: TRBJ2-6
V gene: TRBV5-5
D gene: -
CDR3 DNA: TGTGCCGGCACCCAGGGGAACTCTGGGGCCAACGTCCTGACTTTC
CDR3 protein: CAGTQGNSGANVLTF

clone size: -
J gene: TRBJ2-7
V gene: TRBV19
D gene: TRBD1
CDR3 DNA: TGTGCCAGTAGTCCTGGGGACAGCTCCTACGAGCAGTACTTC
CDR3 protein: CASSPGDSSYEQYF

clone size: few
J gene: TRBJ1-2
V gene: TRBV6-2/TRBV6-3
D gene: -
CDR3 DNA: TGTGCCAGCAGTACGGACAGACCACCTAACTATGGCTACACCTTC
CDR3 protein: CASSTDRPPNYGYTF

clone size: many
J gene: TRBJ2-3
V gene: TRBV28
D gene: TRBD2
CDR3 DNA: TGTGCCGGGACTAGCGGGGGGCAGGGCACAGATACGCAGTATTTT
CDR3 protein: CAGTSGGQGTDTQYF

clone size: few
J gene: TRBJ2-5
V gene: TRBV27
D gene: -
CDR3 DNA: TGTGCCAGCAGTTTTTCCAGTCGAGAGACCCAGTACTTC
CDR3 protein: CASSFSSRETQYF

clone size: -
J gene: TRBJ2-5
V gene: TRBV6-5
D gene: TRBD2
CDR3 DNA: TGTGCCAGCAGGCCACTAGCGTTCGAGGAAGAGACCCAGTACTTC
CDR3 protein: CASRPLAFEEETQYF

clone size: few
J gene: TRBJ2-7
V gene: TRBV27
D gene: -
CDR3 DNA: TGTGCCAGCAGTTTAACGGGACGACTAACGTACGACGAGCAGTACTTC
CDR3 protein: CASSLTGRLTYDEQYF

clone size: many
J gene: TRBJ1-1
V gene: TRBV7-9
D gene: -
CDR3 DNA: TGTGCCAGCAGCTTTGCAGCCGAAGCTTTCTTT
CDR3 protein: CASSFAAEAFF

clone size: few
J gene: TRBJ1-1
V gene: TRBV7-6
D gene: -
CDR3 DNA: TGTGCCAGCAGCCTCGGGGGGGAGATTAGGAACACTGAAGCTTTCTTT
CDR3 protein: CASSLGGEIRNTEAFF

clone size: many
J gene: TRBJ2-1
V gene: TRBV7-2
D gene: TRBD1
CDR3 DNA: TGTGCCAGCAGCTTAGTGGGACAGGGCATCTGGGATGAGCAGTTCTTC
CDR3 protein: CASSLVGQGIWDEQFF

clone size: many
J gene: TRBJ2-5
V gene: TRBV11-3
D gene: -
CDR3 DNA: TGTGCCAGCAGCTTAGGCGGAACTTTGGGGGAGACCCAGTACTTC
CDR3 protein: CASSLGGTLGETQYF

clone size: few
J gene: TRBJ2-3
V gene: TRBV12-3/TRBV12-4
D gene: TRBD1
CDR3 DNA: TGTGCCAGCAGATGGACAGGGGAAAGCACAGATACGCAGTATTTT
CDR3 protein: CASRWTGESTDTQYF

clone size: -
J gene: TRBJ2-7
V gene: TRBV15
D gene: TRBD1
CDR3 DNA: TGTGCCACCATCGGACAGGGAGGCGAGCAGTACTTC
CDR3 protein: CATIGQGGEQYF

clone size: -
J gene: TRBJ2-7
V gene: TRBV13
D gene: -
CDR3 DNA: TGTGCCAGCAGCTCTAGAAGCCAGGCAGTCAAATACGAGCAGTACTTC
CDR3 protein: CASSSRSQAVKYEQYF

clone size: few
J gene: TRBJ1-4
V gene: TRBV15
D gene: -
CDR3 DNA: TGTGCCACCAGCAGAGCCCCGGGCCTCTCTGTGGAACTGTTTTTT
CDR3 protein: CATSRAPGLSVELFF

clone size: -
J gene: TRBJ1-1
V gene: TRBV2
D gene: -
CDR3 DNA: TGTGCCAGCACAACCCTCACTGAAGCTTTCTTT
CDR3 protein: CASTTLTEAFF

clone size: -
J gene: TRBJ2-1
V gene: TRBV3-1
D gene: TRBD2
CDR3 DNA: TGTGCCAGCAGCCCAATTGGGCGAGCGGGGGGGAATGAGCAGTTCTTC
CDR3 protein: CASSPIGRAGGNEQFF

clone size: -
J gene: TRBJ1-5
V gene: TRBV6-6
D gene: -
CDR3 DNA: TGTGCCAGCAGTCCAGCTGATGGGACCCAGCATTTT
CDR3 protein: CASSPADGTQHF

clone size: many
J gene: TRBJ1-1
V gene: TRBV7-2
D gene: -
CDR3 DNA: TGTGCCAGCAGCTTAGAGGACGGACGGGCTGAAGCTTTCTTT
CDR3 protein: CASSLEDGRAEAFF

clone size: few
J gene: TRBJ2-6
V gene: TRBV6-4
D gene: -
CDR3 DNA: TGTGCCAGCAGTGACGACGGGTCCGGGACTGGGGCCAACGTCCTGACTTTC
CDR3 protein: CASSDDGSGTGANVLTF

clone size: few
J gene: TRBJ2-1
V gene: TRBV6-6
D gene: -
CDR3 DNA: TGTGCCAGCATTCCCCTCCAGGGGAGCTCCTACAATGAGCAGTTCTTC
CDR3 protein: CASIPLQGSSYNEQFF

clone size: -
J gene: TRBJ2-1
V gene: TRBV7-9
D gene: TRBD1
CDR3 DNA: TGTGCCAGCAGCCTTTATGACAGGGGGCAAGTCAATGAGCAGTTCTTC
CDR3 protein: CASSLYDRGQVNEQFF

clone size: -
J gene: TRBJ2-3
V gene: TRBV5-6
D gene: TRBD1
CDR3 DNA: TGTGCCAGCAGCTCTCAGGACAGGAACACAGATACGCAGTATTTT
CDR3 protein: CASSSQDRNTDTQYF

clone size: few
J gene: TRBJ2-3
V gene: TRBV6-5
D gene: -
CDR3 DNA: TGTGCCAGCAGTTACTTGGGTTCTAGCACAGATACGCAGTATTTT
CDR3 protein: CASSYLGSSTDTQYF

clone size: few
J gene: TRBJ1-1
V gene: TRBV6-6
D gene: -
CDR3 DNA: TGTGCCAGCAGTTTCCTCATGAGGAACACTGAAGCTTTCTTT
CDR3 protein: CASSFLMRNTEAFF

clone size: many
J gene: TRBJ2-5
V gene: TRBV7-6
D gene: TRBD1
CDR3 DNA: TGTGCCAGCAGCTTAGCCGGGACAGGGTTGGAGACCCAGTACTTC
CDR3 protein: CASSLAGTGLETQYF

clone size: -
J gene: TRBJ1-1
V gene: TRBV6-2/TRBV6-3
D gene: -
CDR3 DNA: TGTGCCAGCAGTTACTTGGACAGTTTGAACACTGAAGCTTTCTTT
CDR3 protein: CASSYLDSLNTEAFF

clone size: few
J gene: TRBJ1-1
V gene: TRBV29-1
D gene: -
CDR3 DNA: TGCAGCGTTAGGGCCGGGACTGAAGCTTTCTTT
CDR3 protein: CSVRAGTEAFF

clone size: once
J gene: TRBJ2-2
V gene: TRBV28
D gene: -
CDR3 DNA: TGTGCCAGCAGTAACAGAGGGAACACCGGGGAGCTGTTTTTT
CDR3 protein: CASSNRGNTGELFF

clone size: few
J gene: TRBJ1-1
V gene: TRBV25-1
D gene: TRBD1
CDR3 DNA: TGTGCCAGCAGTGAATCCCTCGGACAGGGCCCGAACACTGAAGCTTTCTTT
CDR3 protein: CASSESLGQGPNTEAFF

clone size: -
J gene: TRBJ1-1
V gene: TRBV7-9
D gene: TRBD1
CDR3 DNA: TGTGCCAGCAGCTTAGCGTACCGTTGGTGGACAGGTGGTTTGCGAGACACTGAAGCTTTCTTT
CDR3 protein: CASSLAYRWWTGGLRDTEAFF

clone size: many
J gene: TRBJ2-7
V gene: TRBV7-2
D gene: TRBD1
CDR3 DNA: TGTGCCAGCAGCCAGGGGACAGGGGGCTACGAGCAGTACTTC
CDR3 protein: CASSQGTGGYEQYF

clone size: few
J gene: TRBJ2-2
V gene: TRBV7-6
D gene: -
CDR3 DNA: TGTGCCAGCAGCCTCCCCGGGACGGTGAACACCGGGGAGCTGTTTTTT
CDR3 protein: CASSLPGTVNTGELFF

clone size: -
J gene: TRBJ2-1
V gene: TRBV4-1
D gene: -
CDR3 DNA: TGCGCCAGCAGCTTCTCACATGGAGTCTACAATGAGCAGTTCTTC
CDR3 protein: CASSFSHGVYNEQFF

clone size: -
J gene: TRBJ2-5
V gene: TRBV25-1
D gene: TRBD1
CDR3 DNA: TGTGCCAGCAGTACCCGGGACAGGTACCAAGAGACCCAGTACTTC
CDR3 protein: CASSTRDRYQETQYF

clone size: many
J gene: TRBJ2-1
V gene: TRBV19
D gene: -
CDR3 DNA: TGTGCCAGTAGTATTAGGTCGGACGGGAGCTCCTACAATGAGCAGTTCTTC
CDR3 protein: CASSIRSDGSSYNEQFF